This is a list of T cell receptor beta chains from one sample in a study of cytomegalovirus exposure and HLA in healthy donors. Some clones are missing from TCRdb's copy, which holds only in-frame ones; the method was immunoSEQ multiplex PCR. This sample yields 150,000 to 200,000 clones, of which roughly four fifths are seen a single time; around 4% belongs to the top ten. The sequenced sample consisted of PBMCs. These receptors all stem from a man in his forties in good health and CMV-seronegative. The CDR3 runs from the conserved cysteine through the conserved F or W. The order of the fields is clone size, D gene, J gene, V gene, CDR3 protein, CDR3 DNA. The D gene is left open where the match is weak. A clone size is listed for some rows: how often the clone was seen (once, few, many), or a class if it is expanded.

size: NA; D: NA; J: TRBJ1-1; V: TRBV10-1; CDR3: CASSESGGTEAFF; DNA: TGCGCCAGCAGTGAGTCGGGGGGCACTGAAGCTTTCTTT
size: NA; D: TRBD2; J: TRBJ2-1; V: TRBV11-2; CDR3: CASSHGTSGGMTYNEQFF; DNA: TGTGCCAGCAGCCACGGGACTAGCGGGGGGATGACCTACAATGAGCAGTTCTTC
size: NA; D: TRBD2; J: TRBJ2-2; V: TRBV6-5; CDR3: CASSYNTGGTGELFF; DNA: TGTGCCAGCAGTTACAACACGGGAGGCACCGGGGAGCTGTTTTTT
size: NA; D: TRBD1; J: TRBJ1-2; V: TRBV18; CDR3: CASSGTEVDGYTF; DNA: TGTGCCAGCTCAGGGACAGAAGTGGATGGCTACACCTTC
size: NA; D: TRBD2; J: TRBJ2-1; V: TRBV5-4; CDR3: CASSLRTSGPYNEQFF; DNA: TGTGCCAGCAGCCTCCGGACTAGCGGGCCCTACAATGAGCAGTTCTTC
size: NA; D: TRBD1; J: TRBJ1-4; V: TRBV18; CDR3: CASSPKGQGVGKLFF; DNA: TGTGCCAGCTCACCAAAGGGACAGGGGGTCGGAAAACTGTTTTTT
size: NA; D: TRBD2; J: TRBJ2-5; V: TRBV6-5; CDR3: CASRSGGAWEETQYF; DNA: TGTGCCAGCAGAAGCGGGGGGGCCTGGGAAGAGACCCAGTACTTC
size: NA; D: NA; J: TRBJ2-3; V: TRBV6-5; CDR3: CASSEVGTDTQYF; DNA: TGTGCCAGCAGTGAGGTTGGCACAGATACGCAGTATTTT
size: once; D: NA; J: TRBJ1-1; V: TRBV6-1; CDR3: CASSLSQGHTEAFF; DNA: TGTGCCAGCAGTTTAAGTCAGGGCCACACTGAAGCTTTCTTT
size: NA; D: TRBD2; J: TRBJ2-3; V: TRBV6-4; CDR3: CASRGTSGDTDTQYF; DNA: TGTGCCAGCAGGGGGACTAGCGGGGACACAGATACGCAGTATTTT
size: NA; D: NA; J: TRBJ1-1; V: TRBV19; CDR3: CASGGAVNTEAFF; DNA: TGTGCCAGTGGCGGGGCTGTTAACACTGAAGCTTTCTTT
size: NA; D: NA; J: TRBJ1-5; V: TRBV28; CDR3: CASLSGGSNQPQHF; DNA: TGTGCCAGCCTCTCGGGGGGTAGCAATCAGCCCCAGCATTTT
size: NA; D: NA; J: TRBJ2-5; V: TRBV7-3; CDR3: CASSFAGSGETQYF; DNA: TGTGCCAGCAGCTTTGCCGGGAGTGGGGAGACCCAGTACTTC
size: NA; D: NA; J: TRBJ1-2; V: TRBV30; CDR3: CAWSAQGQGYGYTF; DNA: TGTGCCTGGAGCGCTCAGGGGCAAGGCTATGGCTACACCTTC
size: few; D: TRBD1; J: TRBJ1-5; V: TRBV18; CDR3: CASSPGQGSQPQHF; DNA: TGTGCCAGCTCACCGGGACAGGGGAGTCAGCCCCAGCATTTT
size: NA; D: NA; J: TRBJ2-7; V: TRBV2; CDR3: CASMSSREQYF; DNA: TGTGCCAGCATGTCATCTCGGGAGCAGTACTTC
size: NA; D: TRBD1; J: TRBJ2-7; V: TRBV7-9; CDR3: CASSWGQGSYEQYF; DNA: TGTGCCAGCAGCTGGGGACAGGGCTCCTACGAGCAGTACTTC
size: NA; D: NA; J: TRBJ1-2; V: TRBV5-6; CDR3: CASSLWSGDGYTF; DNA: TGTGCCAGCAGCTTATGGTCAGGCGATGGCTACACCTTC
size: NA; D: NA; J: TRBJ1-5; V: TRBV19; CDR3: CAGIRRAGRSNQPQHF; DNA: TGTGCCGGTATCAGGAGGGCGGGACGGAGCAATCAGCCCCAGCATTTT
size: NA; D: TRBD1; J: TRBJ2-7; V: TRBV5-1; CDR3: CASTDRGYEQYF; DNA: TGCGCCAGCACGGACAGGGGCTACGAGCAGTACTTC
size: NA; D: NA; J: TRBJ2-2; V: TRBV4-3; CDR3: CASSRTTGGPTGELFF; DNA: TGCGCCAGCAGCCGTACGACGGGGGGCCCCACCGGGGAGCTGTTTTTT
size: NA; D: NA; J: TRBJ2-7; V: TRBV5-6; CDR3: CASSFTGYEQYF; DNA: TGTGCCAGCAGCTTCACAGGTTACGAGCAGTACTTC
size: NA; D: TRBD1; J: TRBJ2-5; V: TRBV28; CDR3: CASSSDPGQGRETQYF; DNA: TGTGCCAGCAGTTCAGACCCGGGACAGGGTAGAGAGACCCAGTACTTC
size: NA; D: NA; J: TRBJ2-7; V: TRBV10-2; CDR3: CASERQDEQYF; DNA: TGCGCCAGCGAAAGACAGGACGAGCAGTACTTC
size: NA; D: TRBD1; J: TRBJ2-7; V: TRBV4-1; CDR3: CASSQSRGLLGEQYF; DNA: TGCGCCAGCAGCCAGTCCAGGGGGCTCCTGGGCGAGCAGTACTTC
size: once; D: NA; J: TRBJ2-7; V: TRBV11-2; CDR3: CASSLSGEGSYEQYF; DNA: TGTGCCAGCAGCTTATCAGGGGAGGGCTCCTACGAGCAGTACTTC
size: few; D: TRBD1; J: TRBJ1-1; V: TRBV7-3; CDR3: CASSLFRQGSISNTEAFF; DNA: TGTGCCAGCAGCTTATTTCGACAGGGAAGCATCTCAAACACTGAAGCTTTCTTT
size: NA; D: TRBD1; J: TRBJ1-4; V: TRBV30; CDR3: CAWGDRGRGEKLFF; DNA: TGTGCCTGGGGAGACAGGGGTCGAGGAGAAAAACTGTTTTTT
size: NA; D: NA; J: TRBJ1-6; V: TRBV4-3; CDR3: CASSPSANSPLHF; DNA: TGCGCCAGCAGCCCAAGCGCGAATTCACCCCTCCACTTT
size: NA; D: TRBD1; J: TRBJ1-2; V: TRBV7-9; CDR3: CASRIGTGDYGYTF; DNA: TGTGCCAGCAGGATTGGGACAGGGGACTATGGCTACACCTTC
size: NA; D: TRBD1; J: TRBJ2-7; V: TRBV6-1; CDR3: CASMTLGTGLVEQYF; DNA: TGTGCCAGCATGACTCTTGGGACAGGGTTAGTCGAGCAGTACTTC
size: NA; D: TRBD1; J: TRBJ1-2; V: TRBV6-7; CDR3: CASSTYHEGARGYTF; DNA: TGTGCCAGCAGTACCTACCACGAGGGGGCCAGGGGCTACACCTTC
size: NA; D: NA; J: TRBJ2-3; V: TRBV7-3; CDR3: CASSLTVGGGLADTQYF; DNA: TGTGCCAGCAGCTTAACTGTGGGGGGGGGCTTGGCGGATACGCAGTATTTT
size: NA; D: TRBD1; J: TRBJ1-1; V: TRBV30; CDR3: CAWNARTGGVRNTEAFF; DNA: TGTGCCTGGAACGCCCGGACAGGGGGCGTCAGGAACACTGAAGCTTTCTTT
size: NA; D: NA; J: TRBJ1-2; V: TRBV19; CDR3: CASRSPGEGNYGYTF; DNA: TGTGCCAGTAGGTCCCCGGGGGAAGGTAACTATGGCTACACCTTC
size: NA; D: NA; J: TRBJ1-2; V: TRBV6-5; CDR3: CASSSAGNNYGYTF; DNA: TGTGCCAGCAGTTCGGCAGGGAATAACTATGGCTACACCTTC
size: NA; D: NA; J: TRBJ1-1; V: TRBV18; CDR3: CASSPLLGTPTEAFF; DNA: TGTGCCAGCTCACCCTTATTAGGGACACCCACTGAAGCTTTCTTT
size: NA; D: NA; J: TRBJ1-6; V: TRBV2; CDR3: CASSALASGSSPLHF; DNA: TGTGCCAGCAGCGCCTTAGCGAGCGGTAGTTCACCCCTCCACTTT
size: NA; D: NA; J: TRBJ1-2; V: TRBV28; CDR3: CASSGNHRGYTF; DNA: TGTGCCAGTAGTGGCAATCACCGTGGCTACACCTTC
size: NA; D: NA; J: TRBJ2-5; V: TRBV14; CDR3: CASSQRQGLSSYF; DNA: TGTGCCAGCAGCCAACGGCAAGGACTAAGCTCGTACTTC
size: NA; D: NA; J: TRBJ1-1; V: TRBV7-2; CDR3: CASSLGSDMNTEAFF; DNA: TGTGCCAGCAGCTTAGGTTCAGATATGAACACTGAAGCTTTCTTT